This entry concerns a single T cell receptor beta chain. Its binding antigen is unknown. The input lacks base qualities; no much larger clone sits a single base away. TCRbeta CDR3 regions were amplified from genomic DNA using the immunoSEQ Assay, a bias-controlled multiplex PCR. From the authors' description of their analysis: Within the assay, amplification of reference gene primers was used to estimate how many nucleated cells each sample contained. Sequence reads were collapsed and filtered to measure the absolute abundance of every unique TCRbeta CDR3 rearrangement. For each sample, productive Simpson clonality was calculated by taking the square root of Simpson's diversity index across productive rearrangements. TCRdb obtained this table from immuneACCESS and retained in-frame rearrangements with V and J assigned. These tables miss some clones; where compared with another copy, unresolved V genes account for less than half of the shortfall, and the remainder is unexplained. D and trimming come from the DNA, and the V and J calls and clone size come from that table. The sample table contains about 230,000 clones; only one count was recorded for 70% to 90% of them. Approximately 12% of the sample comes from the top ten.

The sample comes from a study of blood T cell repertoires in COVID-19 (dated by TCRdb to between 2020 and 2021). Regarding the study in general: Samples from collaborators originated in the United States, Italy and Spain and spanned both the acute and convalescent phases of COVID-19. Deeply sampled blood TCRbeta repertoires from subjects exposed to, actively infected with, or recovered from COVID-19 were included in the dataset. The material from the prospective study consisted of cDNA or gDNA derived from T cells, B-cell-depleted T cells, or PBMCs. Nearly every sample came with metadata listing a de-identified subject ID, COVID-19 status, age in years and sex. The repertoires were made available in a free public database intended to serve as a resource for research on the immune response to SARS-CoV-2. Where HLA class I and class II types were available, the types were taken from metadata supplied by the sample provider, not from assay-based typing. Samples were obtained from the ongoing ImmuneRACE study (first 160 participants) and from over 1,000 subjects provided by 6 global collaborators. Study-wide findings and limitations: The amount of clinical and demographic metadata varied by source and participant and was provided uncurated.

The CDR3 spans 11 residues, from the cysteine through the phenylalanine. Only CDR3 DNA is held: 33 bases, read in frame from base 1. Trimming removed 7 bases from V and 6 bases from J, leaving 12 bases between the germline ends. In the germline V gene (reference sequence), CDR1 corresponds to DFQATT and CDR2 to SNEGSKA. A second Seattle source provided samples from volunteer blood donors who had recovered from COVID-19. The collaborating institutions used their own protocols to collect whole blood in K2EDTA tubes. For TCRbeta analysis, collaborator samples were shipped as frozen whole blood, as isolated PBMCs, or as DNA extracted from either sample type.

Material for sequencing was peripheral blood. This chain joins TRBV20-1 to TRBJ1-2; too little of a D gene remains to name it. This sequence originates from a woman aged 18-29 years who had recovered from COVID-19. Read as DNA, the sequence is TGCAGTGGCCAGGTTGTGGATGGCTACACCTTC. It translates as CSGQVVDGYTF.